The 21 T cell receptor beta chains below were found in one sample sequenced in a study of cytomegalovirus exposure and HLA in healthy donors (dated by TCRdb to about 2017). Library method: the immunoSEQ multiplex PCR assay. For the multiplex PCR, a mixture combining 60 forward primers for TCR Vbeta segments and 13 reverse primers for TCR Jbeta segments was used. TCRdb took over this immuneACCESS table, retaining in-frame rearrangements with V and J assigned. Such tables are incomplete; in checked studies, under half of the missing clones stem from an unresolved V gene, and the remainder is unexplained. In this sample the table shows around 140,000 clones, around 72% of which occur a single time. Together, the top ten hold about 4.4% of the sample. Sequenced: PBMCs. These receptors came from a man aged 45-60 years in good health and CMV-seropositive.

The chain combines TRBV10-3 with TRBJ2-7, with D unclear. This CDR3 region has 15 residues. CDR1 is ENHRY, CDR2 SYGVKD, per germline. Deletions cut 3 bases from V and 0 bases from J, with 12 bases between. The CDR3 DNA reads TGTGCCATCAGTGACTGGGCGAACGGCTCCTACGAGCAGTACTTC. Residues: CAISDWANGSYEQYF.

This chain connects TRBV7-2 to TRBJ1-2, with D maybe TRBD1 (5 bases). The germline V and J ends were trimmed by 3 bases and 7 bases, with 12 bases remaining between them. In germline, CDR1 is SGHTA, CDR2 FQGNSA. This CDR3 comprises 13 residues. CDR3 DNA: TGTGCCAGCAGCTTGTCTCGGAGGGGTGGCTACACCTTC. Its protein is CASSLSRRGGYTF.

The gene calls are TRBV5-1 and TRBJ2-3, with unresolved D. The CDR3 runs 12 residues. V lost 7 bases and J 2 bases, leaving 8 bases between the germline ends. From germline, CDR1 is SGHRS and CDR2 YFSETQ. In DNA form, the CDR3 reads TGCGCCAGCGGTAGCCTCACAGATACGCAGTATTTT. It translates to CASGSLTDTQYF.

This clone has just a few counts. J is TRBJ2-1 and V is TRBV11-1; TRBD2 agrees at 13 bases. Germline V gene sequence: CDR1 SGHAT, CDR2 FQDESV (reference sequence). V lost 4 bases to trimming and J lost 5 bases; unmatched junction nucleotides: 2. The length of the CDR3 is 15 residues. This chain's CDR3 is CASSYTSGRDNEQFF. In DNA, the CDR3 is TGTGCCAGCAGCTATACTAGCGGGAGGGACAATGAGCAGTTCTTC.

The rearrangement joins TRBV18 to TRBJ2-1; 8 bases line up with TRBD1. V was clipped by 4 bases and J by 8 bases; unmatched bases: 10. CDR3 length: 15 amino acids. Looked up from germline, CDR1 is KGHSH and CDR2 is LQKENI. DNA for the CDR3: TGTGCCAGCTCACTAACAGGGGGAGACTCGGATGAGCAGTTCTTC. It codes for CASSLTGGDSDEQFF.

The gene calls are TRBV2 and TRBJ2-3, with TRBD2 identical over 10 bases. Trimming removed 2 bases from V and 6 bases from J; junction bases left unmatched: 8. CDR3 length: 16 amino acids. CDR1 is SNHLY, CDR2 FYNNEI, per germline. For the CDR3, the DNA is TGTGCCAGCAGTGAAAATCTAGCGGGAGCCCCCGATACGCAGTATTTT. The encoded protein is CASSENLAGAPDTQYF.

The rearrangement links TRBV7-9 to TRBJ2-7, with 7 bases identical to TRBD1. This CDR3 is built from 14 residues. Trimming removed 5 bases from V and 2 bases from J; junction bases left unmatched: 6. In germline, CDR1 is SEHNR, CDR2 FQNEAQ (reference sequence). The CDR3 loop is CASSGRQGPYEQYF. The DNA for the CDR3 is TGTGCCAGCAGCGGGCGACAGGGTCCCTACGAGCAGTACTTC.

V and J are TRBV6-6 and TRBJ2-3; D gene unclear. CDR3 size: 15 residues. Germline lookup yields CDR1 MNHNY and CDR2 SVGAGI (reference sequence). Trimming stripped 7 bases from V and 0 bases from J, with 14 bases between. The CDR3 region is CASTPEWASTDTQYF. CDR3 nucleotides: TGTGCCAGCACTCCCGAATGGGCTAGCACAGATACGCAGTATTTT.

The V gene is TRBV11-3, the J gene TRBJ2-5; 7 nucleotides agree with TRBD1. The assigned J gene may be wrong: the sequence end matches TRBJ2-7 better. The CDR3 is 13 amino acids. Per the germline V gene, CDR1 is SGHNT and CDR2 is YENEEA. The CDR3 loop is CASGDGTDYEQYF. The CDR3 DNA reads TGTGCCAGCGGGGACGGGACAGATTACGAGCAGTACTTC.

The chain couples TRBV7-2 to TRBJ2-7, with D perhaps TRBD1 (6 bases). Trimming left V 5 bases short and J 2 bases short, with 16 bases between. There are 15 residues in the CDR3. Germline assignment: CDR1 SGHTA and CDR2 FQGNSA. The CDR3 DNA reads as TGTGCCAGCAGCCCTACCAGGGGCGGAACCTACGAGCAGTACTTC. It yields the protein CASSPTRGGTYEQYF.

V usage is TRBV29-1 and J usage is TRBJ2-7; D is possibly TRBD2 (5 bases). Trimming removed 4 bases at V and 0 bases at J, with 13 bases between. The CDR3 sequence is 14 residues long. The germline gives CDR1 SQVTM, CDR2 ANQGSEA. CDR3 sequence: CSVGPRASSYEQYF. CDR3 coding DNA: TGCAGCGTTGGTCCGAGGGCCAGCTCCTACGAGCAGTACTTC.

This clone was counted a single time. J is TRBJ1-1 and V is TRBV6-1; TRBD1 aligns across 10 bases. Looked up from germline, CDR1 is MNHNS and CDR2 is SASEGT. The CDR3 has 14 residues. J lost 5 bases, V lost 5 bases, and 5 bases had no gene match. CDR3 DNA sequence: TGTGCCAGCAGTCGACAGGGGGCGTGGACTGAAGCTTTCTTT. Protein product: CASSRQGAWTEAFF.

This chain links TRBV19 with TRBJ1-5, with 7 nucleotides matching TRBD1. V was clipped by 11 bases and J by 3 bases; unmatched bases: 7. Germline assignment: CDR1 LNHDA and CDR2 SQIVND (reference sequence). The CDR3 runs 13 residues. The CDR3 protein is CAARGQYNQPQHF. The DNA for the CDR3 is TGTGCCGCCAGGGGACAGTACAATCAGCCCCAGCATTTT.

V usage is TRBV2 and J usage is TRBJ1-1, with no clear D. Germline CDR1 SNHLY, CDR2 FYNNEI. V was trimmed by 4 bases and J by 5 bases, leaving 17 bases between them. This CDR3 is 15 amino acids long. The CDR3 bases are TGTGCCAGCAGTGGATCCGGGGTGAGGCGGACTGAAGCTTTCTTT. Translated, it gives CASSGSGVRRTEAFF.

The chain links TRBV19 to TRBJ1-5; TRBD1 matches 7 bases. There are 17 residues in the CDR3. Germline V gene lookup returns CDR1 LNHDA and CDR2 SQIVND (reference sequence). V was pared by 7 bases and J by 0 bases, with 12 bases of the junction left unmatched. CDR3: CASTPSDRASSNQPQHF. CDR3 DNA: TGTGCCAGTACCCCGAGTGACAGGGCCTCTAGCAATCAGCCCCAGCATTTT. Together with reference TRBV19 and TRBJ1-5, the CDR3 gives the full variable domain: DGGITQSPKYLFRKEGQNVTLSCEQNLNHDAMYWYRQDPGQGLRLIYYSQIVNDFQKGDIAEGYSVSREKKESFPLTVTSAQKNPTAFYLCASTPSDRASSNQPQHFGDGTRLSIL.

This chain uses TRBV5-1 with TRBJ1-1, with a possible D match to TRBD1 (5 bases). Germline CDR1 is SGHRS and CDR2 is YFSETQ. Between the trimmed V and J ends, which lost 4 bases and 0 bases, there was a span of 10 bases. The CDR3 sequence is 14 residues long. The CDR3 DNA follows: TGCGCCAGCAGCACCGACAGCATGAACACTGAAGCTTTCTTT. Its translation is CASSTDSMNTEAFF.

On this clone: The junction shows a germline mismatch at one end, possibly a read error. The chain has TRBV7-9 and TRBJ2-1, with 8 bases lining up with TRBD2. The CDR3 loop spans 15 amino acids. Germline V gene sequence: CDR1 SEHNR, CDR2 FQNEAQ (reference sequence). The CDR3 protein is CSSSLKLREGNEQFF. The DNA of the CDR3 is TGTTCCAGCAGCTTAAAATTACGGGAGGGGAATGAGCAGTTCTTC. Combining the CDR3 with reference TRBV7-9 and TRBJ2-1 gives the whole variable domain DTGVSQNPRHKITKRGQNVTFRCDPISEHNRLYWYRQTLGQGPEFLTYFQNEAQLEKSRLLSDRFSAERPKGSFSTLEIQRTEQGDSAMYLCSSSLKLREGNEQFFGPGTRLTVL.

This clone was observed a handful of times. This chain links TRBV2 with TRBJ1-1; 11 nucleotides match TRBD1. Germline lookup yields CDR1 SNHLY and CDR2 FYNNEI. After removal of 10 bases from V and 1 base from J, the junction contained 8 bases not matched to a gene. This CDR3 is built from 15 residues. CDR3 in amino acids: CATTDRGLKNTEAFF. The CDR3, as DNA: TGTGCCACTACGGACAGGGGGCTGAAGAACACTGAAGCTTTCTTT.

This clone was recorded once. The chain uses TRBV25-1 and TRBJ1-3, with 8 positions matching TRBD1. The V and J ends lost 5 bases and 2 bases, in that order; junction bases with no gene match: 8. Germline CDR1 reads MGHDK; CDR2 reads SYGVNS. This CDR3 has 16 amino acids. CDR3 bases: TGTGCCAGCAGTAAGACGGGACAGGCTGCTGGAAACACCATATATTTT. This translates into CASSKTGQAAGNTIYF.

The rearrangement links TRBV5-5 to TRBJ1-1, with TRBD1 matching 7 bases. The V gene end was trimmed by 5 bases and the J gene end by 2 bases; junction bases not matched to a gene: 15. Germline values: CDR1 SGHKS, CDR2 YYEKEE (reference sequence). There are 17 residues in the CDR3. The CDR3 DNA is TGTGCCAGCAGATTTAAGCCCATGACAGGGATTAACACTGAAGCTTTCTTT. Protein product: CASRFKPMTGINTEAFF.

The chain carries TRBV18 and TRBJ1-2, with 7 bases that match TRBD1. The CDR3 consists of 14 residues. In germline, CDR1 is KGHSH, CDR2 LQKENI. Germline trimming cut 3 bases from V and 6 bases from J; bases unmatched to any gene: 7. The CDR3 reads CASSPGDRVHGYTF. The CDR3 DNA reads as TGTGCCAGCTCACCCGGGGACAGAGTTCATGGCTACACCTTC.